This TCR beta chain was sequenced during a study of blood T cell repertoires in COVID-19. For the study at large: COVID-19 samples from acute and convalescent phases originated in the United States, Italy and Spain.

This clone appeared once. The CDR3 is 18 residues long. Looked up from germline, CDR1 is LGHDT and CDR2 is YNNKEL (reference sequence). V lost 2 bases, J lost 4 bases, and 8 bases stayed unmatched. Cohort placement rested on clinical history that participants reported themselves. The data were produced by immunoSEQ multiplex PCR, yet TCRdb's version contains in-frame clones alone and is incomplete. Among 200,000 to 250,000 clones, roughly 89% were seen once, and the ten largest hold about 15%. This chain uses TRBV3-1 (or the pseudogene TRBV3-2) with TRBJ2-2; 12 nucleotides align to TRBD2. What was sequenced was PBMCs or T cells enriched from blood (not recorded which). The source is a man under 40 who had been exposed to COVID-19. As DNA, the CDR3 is TGTGCCAGCAGCCAACACCCCCTAGCGGGGGGGCTCACCGGGGAGCTGTTTTTT. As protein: CASSQHPLAGGLTGELFF.